This T cell receptor beta chain emerged from a study of blood T cell repertoires in COVID-19. Per the study methods: Researchers report that nucleated cell counts were estimated from reference gene primer amplification. This table comes from immunoSEQ multiplex PCR, and its TCRdb copy is limited to in-frame clones, with some not included. The V and J calls and clone size come from that table; D and trimming were worked out from the DNA. Of 150,000 or so clones in the sample, around 84% are singletons; the top ten hold approximately 40%. This clone was observed a single time. J was trimmed by 10 bases and V by 2 bases; bases with no gene match: 6. In germline, CDR1 is SGHNT, CDR2 YENEEA. The CDR3 is 15 residues long.

Material for sequencing was peripheral blood. This chain connects TRBV11-3 to TRBJ1-6; 9 bases map to TRBD1. The receptor's source is a human donor in a cohort sampled during active COVID-19. As DNA, the CDR3 is TGTGCCAGCAGCTTACGGACAGGGGAATACTCACCCCTCCACTTT. This sequence encodes CASSLRTGEYSPLHF. The entire variable domain, with the rest obtained from reference TRBV11-3 and TRBJ1-6, is as follows: EAGVVQSPRYKIIEKKQPVAFWCNPISGHNTLYWYLQNLGQGPELLIRYENEEAVDDSQLPKDRFSAERLKGVDSTLKIQPAELGDSAVYLCASSLRTGEYSPLHFGNGTRLTVT.